The sequence of this T cell receptor beta chain was determined in a study of T cell repertoires in cytomegalovirus infection. Study overall: Alongside well-studied HLA-B-restricted CMV epitopes, recently identified HLA-C-restricted CMV epitopes were also used. Signatures in public TCR beta sequences pointed to both CMV infection and matching HLA type.

Broader study findings: Clonotypes of TCR beta that were HLA-C-restricted and CMV-specific dominated the ex vivo response. Pooled public TCR beta family frequency picked out CMV carriers with the relevant HLA.

TCRdb re-derived calls from the reads in MiXCR, one entry per CDR3 protein. Of about 220,000 distinct CDR3 sequences in the sample, about 38% were seen once. This clonotype was found a few times. Antigen unknown. The V end lost 3 bases, the J end lost 2 bases, and 24 bases lay between the germline ends. CDR3 size: 19 residues. Germline lookup yields CDR1 SEHNR and CDR2 FQNEAQ (reference sequence). The sequence derives from a human donor in good health (CMV status not recorded). Some clones in this sample may be carry-over from other donors' samples. This sequence joins TRBV7-9 and TRBJ2-3; a possible D gene is TRBD2 (5 bases). Sequencing used CD8+ T cells from cultured PBMCs, obtained from culture after CMV antigen stimulation. The CDR3 coding sequence is TGTGCCAGCAGCTTGAAAGCGCGGAGGACCTATGATATCACAGATACGCAGTATTTT. Protein sequence: CASSLKARRTYDITDTQYF.